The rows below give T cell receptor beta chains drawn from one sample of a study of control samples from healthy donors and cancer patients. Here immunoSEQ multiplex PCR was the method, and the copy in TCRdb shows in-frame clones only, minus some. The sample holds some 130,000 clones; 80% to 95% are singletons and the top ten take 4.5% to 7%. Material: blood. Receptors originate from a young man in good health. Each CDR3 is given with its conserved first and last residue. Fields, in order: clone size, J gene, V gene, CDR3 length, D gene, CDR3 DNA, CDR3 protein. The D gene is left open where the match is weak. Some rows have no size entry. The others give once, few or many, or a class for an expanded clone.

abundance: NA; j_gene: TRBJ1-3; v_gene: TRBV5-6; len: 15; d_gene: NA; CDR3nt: TGTGCCAGCAGCTTGGTTCAAGAGTCTGGAAACACCATATATTTT; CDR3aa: CASSLVQESGNTIYF
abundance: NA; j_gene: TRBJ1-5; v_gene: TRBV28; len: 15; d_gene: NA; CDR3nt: TGTGCCAGCAGGGACTTAGGAGGGGGGAGACAGCCCCAGCATTTT; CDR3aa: CASRDLGGGRQPQHF
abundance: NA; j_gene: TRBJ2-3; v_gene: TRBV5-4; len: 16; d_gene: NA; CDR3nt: TGTGCCAGCAGCTTAAGCCAACAGCGGTCCACAGATACGCAGTATTTT; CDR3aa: CASSLSQQRSTDTQYF
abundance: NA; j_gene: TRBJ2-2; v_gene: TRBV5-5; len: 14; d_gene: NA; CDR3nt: TGTGCCAGCAGCTTGCTACGTCCCACCGGGGAGCTGTTTTTT; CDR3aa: CASSLLRPTGELFF
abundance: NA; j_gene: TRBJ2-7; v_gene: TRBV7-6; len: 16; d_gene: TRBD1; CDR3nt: TGTGCCAGCAGCTTAGGCTTCTCGGACAGGGGCTACGAGCAGTACTTC; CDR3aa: CASSLGFSDRGYEQYF
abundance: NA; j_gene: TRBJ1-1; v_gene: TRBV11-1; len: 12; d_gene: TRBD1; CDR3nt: TGTGCCACGGGACAGAGGAACACTGAAGCTTTCTTT; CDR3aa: CATGQRNTEAFF
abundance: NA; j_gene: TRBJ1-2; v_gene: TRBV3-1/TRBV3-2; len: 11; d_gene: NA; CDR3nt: TGTGCCAGCAGCCACATCTATGGCTACACCTTC; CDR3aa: CASSHIYGYTF
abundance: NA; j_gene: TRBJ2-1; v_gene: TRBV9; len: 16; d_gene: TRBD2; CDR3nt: TGTGCCAGCAGCCCCAGACTAGCGGGGGGGGCGAATGAGCAGTTCTTC; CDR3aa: CASSPRLAGGANEQFF
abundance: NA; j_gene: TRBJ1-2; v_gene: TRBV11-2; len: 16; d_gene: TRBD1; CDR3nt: TGTGCCAGCAGCTCCCAACGGGACAGGGGTCCCTATGGCTACACCTTC; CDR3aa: CASSSQRDRGPYGYTF
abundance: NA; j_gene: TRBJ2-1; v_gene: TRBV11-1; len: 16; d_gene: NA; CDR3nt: TGTGCCAGCAGCTACGGCTTTGATAGCTCCTACAATGAGCAGTTCTTC; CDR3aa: CASSYGFDSSYNEQFF
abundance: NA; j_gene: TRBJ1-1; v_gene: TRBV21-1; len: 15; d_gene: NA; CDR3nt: TGTGCCAGCAGCAAAGACAGGGGATGGTGGACTGAAGCTTTCTTT; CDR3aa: CASSKDRGWWTEAFF
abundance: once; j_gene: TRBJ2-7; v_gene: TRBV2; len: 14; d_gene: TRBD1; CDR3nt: TGTGCCAGCACAACACAGGGGGCGTCGTACGAGCAGTACTTC; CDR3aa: CASTTQGASYEQYF
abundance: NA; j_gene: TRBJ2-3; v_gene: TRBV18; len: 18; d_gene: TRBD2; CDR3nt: TGTGCCAGCTCACCACTTACCCCCCAGCGGGGGGTGCCAGATACGCAGTATTTT; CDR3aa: CASSPLTPQRGVPDTQYF
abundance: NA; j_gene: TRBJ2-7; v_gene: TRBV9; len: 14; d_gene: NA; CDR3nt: TGTGCCAGCAGCGTAGGGCGGACTACCTACGAGCAGTACTTC; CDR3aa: CASSVGRTTYEQYF
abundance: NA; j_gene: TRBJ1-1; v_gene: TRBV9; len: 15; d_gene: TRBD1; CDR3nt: TGTGCCAGCAGCGTAGTCCCGGGACAGGACGCTGAAGCTTTCTTT; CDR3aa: CASSVVPGQDAEAFF
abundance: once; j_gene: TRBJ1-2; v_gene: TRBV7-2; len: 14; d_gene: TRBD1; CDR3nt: TGTGCCAGCAGTCGGGGGACAGGACCTTATGGCTACACCTTC; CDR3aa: CASSRGTGPYGYTF
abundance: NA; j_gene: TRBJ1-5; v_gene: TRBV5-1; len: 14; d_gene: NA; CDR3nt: TGCGCCCGCAGCGTGGGGGGGGGCGTTCAGCCCCAGCATTTT; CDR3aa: CARSVGGGVQPQHF
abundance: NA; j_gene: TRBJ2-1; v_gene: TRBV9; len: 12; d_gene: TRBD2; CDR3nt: TGTGCCAGCGGTTCCCGGGGGGGTGAGCAGTTCTTC; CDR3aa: CASGSRGGEQFF
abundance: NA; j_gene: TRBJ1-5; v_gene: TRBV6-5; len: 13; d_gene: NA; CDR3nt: TGTGCCACGACTCAAAAAGGGGGTCAGCCCCAGCATTTT; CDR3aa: CATTQKGGQPQHF
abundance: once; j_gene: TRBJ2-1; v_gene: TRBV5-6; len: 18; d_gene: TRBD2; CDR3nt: TGTGCCAGCAGCCCCCCAGCGGGGGTCTCAAGCTCCTACAATGAGCAGTTCTTC; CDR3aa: CASSPPAGVSSSYNEQFF
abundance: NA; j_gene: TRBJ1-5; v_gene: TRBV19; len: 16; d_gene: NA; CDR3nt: TGTGCCAGTACCGTTAAGTCAGGTACGGGCAATCAGCCCCAGCATTTT; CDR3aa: CASTVKSGTGNQPQHF
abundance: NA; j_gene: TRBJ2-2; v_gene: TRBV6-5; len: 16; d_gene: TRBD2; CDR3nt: TGTGCCAGCAGTTCCCCTAGCGGGGGGTTCACCGGGGAGCTGTTTTTT; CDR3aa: CASSSPSGGFTGELFF
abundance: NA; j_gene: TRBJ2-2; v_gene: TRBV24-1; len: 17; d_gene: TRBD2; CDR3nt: TGTGCCACCAGCCCAGGACTAGCGGGGGGTACCACCGGGGAGCTGTTTTTT; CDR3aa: CATSPGLAGGTTGELFF
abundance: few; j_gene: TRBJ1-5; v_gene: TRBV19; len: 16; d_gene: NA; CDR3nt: TGTGCCAGTAGTATAGGCGGGCGATGGTTAATTGAGCCCCAGCATTTT; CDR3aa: CASSIGGRWLIEPQHF
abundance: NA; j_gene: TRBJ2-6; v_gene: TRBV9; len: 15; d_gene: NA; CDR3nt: TGTGCCAGCAGCGCCTCCCCAGGTGGGGCCAACGTCCTGACTTTC; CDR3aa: CASSASPGGANVLTF
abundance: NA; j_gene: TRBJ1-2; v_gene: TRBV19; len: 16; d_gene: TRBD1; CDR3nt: TGTGCCATAACAGTGAGGGGAGGGGGCGAGGACTATGGCTACACCTTC; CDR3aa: CAITVRGGGEDYGYTF
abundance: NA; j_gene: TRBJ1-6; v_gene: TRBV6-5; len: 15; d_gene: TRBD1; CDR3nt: TGTGCCAGCAGGATAGGGGGCGTCTATAATTCACCCCTCCACTTT; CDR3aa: CASRIGGVYNSPLHF
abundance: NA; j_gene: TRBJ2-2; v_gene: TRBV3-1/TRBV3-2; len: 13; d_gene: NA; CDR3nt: TGTGCCAGCAGCCAACCAGGGACCGGGGAGCTGTTTTTT; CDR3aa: CASSQPGTGELFF
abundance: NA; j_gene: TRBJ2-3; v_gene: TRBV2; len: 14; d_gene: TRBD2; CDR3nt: TGTGCCAGCGGGGCGAGCGGGGCCTGGGATACGCAGTATTTT; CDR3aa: CASGASGAWDTQYF
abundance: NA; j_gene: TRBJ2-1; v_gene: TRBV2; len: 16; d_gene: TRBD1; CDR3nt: TGTGCCAGCGCTGACGAGGGACAGGGTGCCTACAATGAGCAGTTCTTC; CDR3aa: CASADEGQGAYNEQFF
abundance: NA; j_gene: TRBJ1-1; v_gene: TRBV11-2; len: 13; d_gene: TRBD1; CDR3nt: TGTGCCAGCAGCAGAGGGACAGGGGTCGAAGCTTTCTTT; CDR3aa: CASSRGTGVEAFF
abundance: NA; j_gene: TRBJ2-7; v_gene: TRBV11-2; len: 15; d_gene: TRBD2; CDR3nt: TGTGCCAGCAGCTTATCAAGCGGGGGGGCCTACGAGCAGTACTTC; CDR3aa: CASSLSSGGAYEQYF
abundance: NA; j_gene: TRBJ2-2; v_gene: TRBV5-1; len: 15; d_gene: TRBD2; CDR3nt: TGCGCCAGCAGCTTGGGGGGGACTACGACCGGGGAGCTGTTTTTT; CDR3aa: CASSLGGTTTGELFF
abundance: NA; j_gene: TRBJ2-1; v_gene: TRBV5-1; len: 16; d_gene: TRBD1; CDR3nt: TGCGCCAGCAGCTATTCAGGGGGCGCTTCTAGGAATGAGCAGTTCTTC; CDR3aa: CASSYSGGASRNEQFF
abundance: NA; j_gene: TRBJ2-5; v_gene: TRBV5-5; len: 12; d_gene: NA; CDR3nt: TGTGCCAGCAGCCCCCGTTACGAGACCCAGTACTTC; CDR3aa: CASSPRYETQYF
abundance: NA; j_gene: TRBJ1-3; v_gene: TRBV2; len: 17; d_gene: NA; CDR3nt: TGTGCCAGCAGCAGGGGCCGACTTATACACTCTGGAAACACCATATATTTT; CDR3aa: CASSRGRLIHSGNTIYF
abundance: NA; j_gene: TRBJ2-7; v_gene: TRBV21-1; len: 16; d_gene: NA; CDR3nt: TGTGCCAGCAGCAAATCTTGGGACAGAGCGAGCTACGAGCAGTACTTC; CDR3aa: CASSKSWDRASYEQYF
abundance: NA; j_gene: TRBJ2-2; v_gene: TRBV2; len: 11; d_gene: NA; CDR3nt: TGTGCCAGCAGGATCACCGGGGAGCTGTTTTTT; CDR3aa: CASRITGELFF
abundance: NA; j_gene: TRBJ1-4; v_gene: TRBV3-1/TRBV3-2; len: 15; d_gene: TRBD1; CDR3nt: TGTGCCAGCAGCCAGAACAGGGGGGGAAATGAAAAACTGTTTTTT; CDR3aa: CASSQNRGGNEKLFF
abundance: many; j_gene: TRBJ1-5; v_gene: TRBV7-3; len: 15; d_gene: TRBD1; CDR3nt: TGTGCCAGCAACGGGACAGGGGCGGGCAATCAGCCCCAGCATTTT; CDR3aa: CASNGTGAGNQPQHF
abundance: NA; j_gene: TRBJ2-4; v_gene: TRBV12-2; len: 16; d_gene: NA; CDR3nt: TGTGCAAGTCGCTTAGCGTATGGGGGGGCCAAAAACATTCAGTACTTC; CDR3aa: CASRLAYGGAKNIQYF
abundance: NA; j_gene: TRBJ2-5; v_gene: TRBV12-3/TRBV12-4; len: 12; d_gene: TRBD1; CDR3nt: TGTGCCAGCAACGTACAGGGGGAGACCCAGTACTTC; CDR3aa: CASNVQGETQYF
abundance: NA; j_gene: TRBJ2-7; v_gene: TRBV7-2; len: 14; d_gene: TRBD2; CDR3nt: TGTGCCAGCAGCGCGGGGGGGCTCGCCTACGAGCAGTACTTC; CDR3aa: CASSAGGLAYEQYF
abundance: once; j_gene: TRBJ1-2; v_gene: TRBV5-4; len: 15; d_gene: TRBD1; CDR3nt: TGTGCCAGCAGCGTTCCCGGGACAGGGACATATGGCTACACCTTC; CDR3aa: CASSVPGTGTYGYTF
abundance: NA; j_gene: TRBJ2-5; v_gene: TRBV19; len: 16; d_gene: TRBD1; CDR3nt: TGTGCCAATAGTACCGGTCGGGACAGTTTTCAAGAGACCCAGTACTTC; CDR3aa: CANSTGRDSFQETQYF
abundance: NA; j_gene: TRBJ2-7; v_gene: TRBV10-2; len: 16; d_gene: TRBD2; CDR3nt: TGCGCCAGCAGTCAAAGCTATAGCGGGGGGCCGGGGGAGCAGTACTTC; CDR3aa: CASSQSYSGGPGEQYF
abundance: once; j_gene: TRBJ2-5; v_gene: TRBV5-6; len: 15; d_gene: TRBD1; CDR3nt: TGTGCCAGCAGCCCCTTCCCCGGGACAGACGTGACCCAGTACTTC; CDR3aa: CASSPFPGTDVTQYF
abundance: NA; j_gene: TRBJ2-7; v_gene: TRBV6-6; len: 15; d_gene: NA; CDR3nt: TGTGCCAGCAGTTACTCACGCAGAAGGGGTGACGAGCAGTACTTC; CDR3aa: CASSYSRRRGDEQYF
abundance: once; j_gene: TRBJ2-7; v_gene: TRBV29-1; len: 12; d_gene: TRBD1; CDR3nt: TGCAGCGTTCAGCGACAGGGCTACGAGCAGTACTTC; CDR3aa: CSVQRQGYEQYF